This passage covers 27 T cell receptor beta chains from one sample sequenced in a study of OX40 agonist ivuxolimab in advanced cancers. Produced via immunoSEQ multiplex PCR; TCRdb's table is partial and in-frame only. Of 55,000 to 70,000 clones listed, roughly 87% were seen once; the top ten hold 1.1%. This material consisted of CD4+ or CD8+ T cells sorted from blood, taken in a trial of the OX40 agonist ivuxolimab. The source of these receptors is an adult with an advanced solid tumor such as melanoma, head and neck, liver or kidney cancer.

This rearrangement joins TRBV23-1 to TRBJ1-2; 12 positions agree with TRBD1. TRBV23-1 is an ORF, and what it does is uncertain. Losses at the gene ends were 0 bases for V and 6 bases for J; bases not matched to a gene: 11. The CDR3 has 18 amino acids. CDR3 sequence reads: CASSQSKGQGADDDGYTF. The CDR3 region has the DNA TGCGCCAGCAGTCAATCGAAGGGACAGGGGGCGGATGATGATGGCTACACCTTC.

V usage is TRBV11-2 and J usage is TRBJ2-3; the match to TRBD1 covers 8 bases. The CDR3 is 16 amino acids. Losses at the gene ends were 4 bases for V and 4 bases for J; bases not matched to a gene: 10. Germline lookup yields CDR1 SGHAT and CDR2 FQNNGV. The CDR3 loop is CASSSQGASTADTQYF. CDR3 in DNA: TGTGCCAGCAGCTCCCAGGGGGCGAGTACCGCAGATACGCAGTATTTT. Complete variable domain (other parts from reference TRBV11-2 and TRBJ2-3): EAGVAQSPRYKIIEKRQSVAFWCNPISGHATLYWYQQILGQGPKLLIQFQNNGVVDDSQLPKDRFSAERLKGVDSTLKIQPAKLEDSAVYLCASSSQGASTADTQYFGPGTRLTVL.

J is TRBJ1-1 and V is TRBV9; D is perhaps TRBD1 (5 bases). Between the trimmed V and J ends, which lost 0 bases and 5 bases, there was a span of 17 bases. CDR1 is SGDLS, CDR2 YYNGEE, per germline. This CDR3 is 16 amino acids long. DNA for the CDR3: TGTGCCAGCAGCGTAGCCCCAGGGAACCCTATGACTGAAGCTTTCTTT. Its protein is CASSVAPGNPMTEAFF. Full variable domain (rest looked up from reference TRBV9 and TRBJ1-1): DSGVTQTPKHLITATGQRVTLRCSPRSGDLSVYWYQQSLDQGLQFLIQYYNGEERAKGNILERFSAQQFPDLHSELNLSSLELGDSALYFCASSVAPGNPMTEAFFGQGTRLTVV.

The V call is TRBV10-3, the J call TRBJ2-3; 7 bases are a match to TRBD1. This CDR3 region has 17 residues. Germline-derived CDR1 and CDR2 are ENHRY and SYGVKD. Trimming at V came to 0 bases and at J to 2 bases, leaving 8 bases not matched to a gene. CDR3 coding DNA: TGTGCCATCAGTGAGTCCCCCACAGGGGCGAACACAGATACGCAGTATTTT. This codes for CAISESPTGANTDTQYF.

The CDR3 DNA reads as TGTGCCAGCAGTGTTCAGGGGGGTTCCAATGAGCAGTTCTTC. This translates into CASSVQGGSNEQFF. V usage is TRBV6-4 and J usage is TRBJ2-1, with D maybe TRBD1 (7 bases). Deletions cut 4 bases from V and 6 bases from J, with 13 bases between. Looked up from germline, CDR1 is MRHNA and CDR2 is SNTAGT. CDR3 length equals 14 residues.

J is TRBJ1-1 and V is TRBV6-5; no definite D call. The CDR3 spans 15 residues. The germline V and J ends were trimmed by 0 bases and 0 bases, with 8 bases remaining between them. Germline lookup yields CDR1 MNHEY and CDR2 SVGAGI. The CDR3 sequence is CASSYSTSVNTEAFF. CDR3 DNA sequence: TGTGCCAGCAGTTACTCGACATCGGTGAACACTGAAGCTTTCTTT.

The table lists this clone with a count of one. This chain uses TRBV6-1 with TRBJ2-7; D is unclear. The CDR3 is 16 amino acids. CDR1 and CDR2 (germline): MNHNS, SASEGT. Deletions cut 2 bases from V and 2 bases from J, with 16 bases between. In nucleotides, the CDR3 is TGTGCCAGCAGTGAACTCGTGGGAAATTCTCCCTACGAGCAGTACTTC. Translated, it gives CASSELVGNSPYEQYF.

The V and J genes are TRBV19 and TRBJ2-5; 13 nucleotides match TRBD2. CDR1 LNHDA and CDR2 SQIVND come from the germline V gene (reference sequence). CDR3 length equals 16 residues. Germline trimming cut 5 bases from V and 0 bases from J; bases unmatched to any gene: 3. The CDR3 region has the DNA TGTGCCAGTAGTTCGGGACTAGCGGGGTACCAAGAGACCCAGTACTTC. Protein product: CASSSGLAGYQETQYF.

This rearrangement joins TRBV27 to TRBJ2-7, with D perhaps TRBD2 (7 bases). The CDR3 has 14 residues. Between the trimmed V and J ends, which lost 2 bases and 2 bases, there was a span of 10 bases. Germline V lookup: CDR1 MNHEY, CDR2 SMNVEV (reference sequence). The CDR3 DNA sequence: TGTGCCAGCAGTTTAACGGGGGGCCCCTACGAGCAGTACTTC. Protein: CASSLTGGPYEQYF.

The V call is TRBV10-3, the J call TRBJ1-2; maybe TRBD1 (5 bases). CDR3 length: 13 amino acids. Germline values: CDR1 ENHRY, CDR2 SYGVKD. V lost 6 bases and J lost 7, with 15 bases in between. CDR3 in amino acids: CAIRDTSTGGYTF. In DNA, the CDR3 is TGTGCCATCAGGGACACATCGACGGGTGGCTACACCTTC.

The chain has TRBV11-1 and TRBJ2-5; TRBD1 matches 10 bases. The ends lost 5 bases at V and 3 bases at J; junction bases unmatched: 6. Germline-derived CDR1 and CDR2 are SGHAT and FQDESV (reference sequence). The CDR3 totals 15 residues. CDR3 nucleotide sequence: TGTGCCAGCAGCACGACAGGGGGCAGGGAAGAGACCCAGTACTTC. It codes for CASSTTGGREETQYF.

The rearrangement uses TRBV6-1 and TRBJ1-2; the match to TRBD1 covers 8 bases. Germline CDR1 is MNHNS and CDR2 is SASEGT. CDR3 length equals 14 residues. V lost 4 bases and J lost 6; bases outside the gene matches: 7. The CDR3 sequence: CASSGRQGRDGYTF. The CDR3 nucleotides are TGTGCCAGCAGTGGGAGACAGGGGAGAGATGGCTACACCTTC.

The V call is TRBV4-2, the J call TRBJ1-3, with D possibly TRBD1 on 5 matching bases. The germline V gene encodes CDR1 LGHNA and CDR2 YNFKEQ. Trimming cost V 0 bases and J 2 bases, with 11 bases left between them. The CDR3 spans 16 residues. For the CDR3, the DNA is TGTGCCAGCAGCCAAGACCTGGGACCTACTGGAAACACCATATATTTT. Protein sequence: CASSQDLGPTGNTIYF.

The CDR3 DNA is TGTGCCAGCTCACCCGTTGATAGCGGGGATACAGATACGCAGTATTTT. Its translation is CASSPVDSGDTDTQYF. V usage is TRBV18 and J usage is TRBJ2-3; 8 bases map to TRBD2. Germline loops: CDR1 KGHSH, CDR2 LQKENI. CDR3 length: 16 amino acids. The ends lost 3 bases at V and 3 bases at J; junction bases unmatched: 8. Based on the CDR3 plus reference TRBV18 and TRBJ2-3, the full variable domain is NAGVMQNPRHLVRRRGQEARLRCSPMKGHSHVYWYRQLPEEGLKFMVYLQKENIIDESGMPKERFSAEFPKEGPSILRIQQVVRGDSAAYFCASSPVDSGDTDTQYFGPGTRLTVL.

The chain is built from TRBV11-2 and TRBJ2-7; weak D call: TRBD1 (5 bases). This CDR3 comprises 11 residues. Per the germline V gene, CDR1 is SGHAT and CDR2 is FQNNGV. V lost 5 bases and J 6 bases, leaving 8 bases between the germline ends. CDR3 protein: CASSPGFEQYF. CDR3 bases: TGTGCCAGCAGCCCAGGGTTCGAGCAGTACTTC.

This clone was counted a single time. This chain uses TRBV2 with TRBJ1-2; TRBD1 matches 7 bases. Per the germline V gene, CDR1 is SNHLY and CDR2 is FYNNEI. The CDR3 spans 16 residues. V was pared by 4 bases and J by 3 bases, with 11 bases of the junction left unmatched. DNA of the CDR3: TGTGCCAGCAGTGGAGCTTCGACAGGGTCCTACTATGGCTACACCTTC. As protein: CASSGASTGSYYGYTF.

The J gene is TRBJ1-1, the V gene TRBV7-2, with no clear D. Between the trimmed V and J ends, which lost 5 bases and 7 bases, there was a span of 14 bases. The CDR3 sequence is 13 residues long. Per germline, CDR1 SGHTA and CDR2 FQGNSA. CDR3 sequence reads: CASSRNLWVEAFF. CDR3 in DNA: TGTGCCAGCAGCCGAAACTTGTGGGTTGAAGCTTTCTTT.

This sequence joins TRBV5-6 and TRBJ1-1, with TRBD1 matching 9 bases. The junction had 10 bases not matched to a gene; V was cut back by 1 base and J by 3 bases. CDR3 size: 17 residues. The germline CDR1 and CDR2 sequences are SGHDT and YYEEEE. CDR3 protein: CASSLTGGAGMYTEAFF. The CDR3 DNA sequence: TGTGCCAGCAGCTTGACAGGGGGCGCCGGTATGTACACTGAAGCTTTCTTT.

The chain employs TRBV7-9 and TRBJ2-5, with 13 bases fitting TRBD2. Trimming removed 6 bases from V and 5 bases from J; junction bases left unmatched: 3. Looked up from germline, CDR1 is SEHNR and CDR2 is FQNEAQ (reference sequence). This CDR3 is 14 amino acids long. The CDR3 sequence is CASSRTSGGETQYF. CDR3 bases: TGTGCCAGCAGTCGGACTAGCGGGGGTGAGACCCAGTACTTC.

J is TRBJ2-5 and V is TRBV5-4; the D is unclear. The CDR3 runs to 13 residues. Between the trimmed V and J ends, which lost 4 bases and 5 bases, there was a span of 12 bases. Looked up from germline, CDR1 is SGHNT and CDR2 is YYREEE (reference sequence). The CDR3 here is CASSPSTGETQYF. CDR3 DNA: TGTGCCAGCAGCCCGTCCACCGGGGAGACCCAGTACTTC.

The gene calls are TRBV5-4 and TRBJ1-6; D is uncertain. CDR1 is SGHNT, CDR2 YYREEE, per germline (reference sequence). Trimming took 0 bases from V and 0 from J, leaving 7 bases between them. This CDR3 region has 16 residues. The CDR3, as DNA: TGTGCCAGCAGCTTGGGAGTGAGCTCCTATAATTCACCCCTCCACTTT. It encodes CASSLGVSSYNSPLHF. The full variable domain, completed using reference TRBV5-4 and TRBJ1-6, is ETGVTQSPTHLIKTRGQQVTLRCSSQSGHNTVSWYQQALGQGPQFIFQYYREEENGRGNFPPRFSGLQFPNYSSELNVNALELDDSALYLCASSLGVSSYNSPLHFGNGTRLTVT.

The chain couples TRBV12-5 to TRBJ1-1; TRBD1 might be the D (5 bases). V lost 5 bases and J lost 4, with 20 bases in between. This CDR3 comprises 16 residues. CDR1 and CDR2 (germline): LGHNT, FRNRAP. This chain's CDR3 is CASGRRRGLAGTEAFF. Here the CDR3 DNA reads TGTGCTAGTGGTCGACGTAGGGGCCTAGCGGGCACTGAAGCTTTCTTT.

V and J are TRBV7-9 and TRBJ2-1; D is uncertain. The CDR3 spans 12 residues. Germline CDR1 reads SEHNR; CDR2 reads FQNEAQ (reference sequence). V lost 7 bases to trimming and J lost 4 bases, with 8 bases between them. The CDR3 region is CASKGWYNEQFF. In DNA, the CDR3 is TGTGCCAGCAAGGGTTGGTACAATGAGCAGTTCTTC.

This clone was seen a few times. The J gene is TRBJ1-2, the V gene TRBV5-4, with a weak D call TRBD1 (5 bases). CDR1 is SGHNT, CDR2 YYREEE, per germline (reference sequence). The germline V and J ends were trimmed by 2 bases and 4 bases, with 12 bases remaining between them. The CDR3 is 14 amino acids. DNA of the CDR3: TGTGCCAGCAGCTTCACCGGGACGGCCTATGGCTACACCTTC. Translation gives CASSFTGTAYGYTF.

The V gene is TRBV2, the J gene TRBJ1-3; D not certain. CDR1 is SNHLY, CDR2 FYNNEI, per germline. This CDR3 is 14 amino acids long. V lost 6 bases and J 2 bases, leaving 11 bases between the germline ends. For the CDR3, the DNA is TGTGCCAGCAGGAACGGGGTTACTGGAAACACCATATATTTT. Amino acids: CASRNGVTGNTIYF.

The genes are TRBV5-1 and TRBJ1-4; no clear D. The CDR3 spans 14 residues. The germline CDR1 and CDR2 sequences are SGHRS and YFSETQ. Trimming took off 2 bases at V and 9 bases at J, with 14 bases between the two ends. Here the CDR3 reads CASSFRQSSQKLFF. The CDR3 coding sequence is TGCGCCAGCAGCTTTCGGCAGAGCTCCCAAAAACTGTTTTTT. Variable domain in full (rest from reference TRBV5-1 and TRBJ1-4): KAGVTQTPRYLIKTRGQQVTLSCSPISGHRSVSWYQQTPGQGLQFLFEYFSETQRNKGNFPGRFSGRQFSNSRSEMNVSTLELGDSALYLCASSFRQSSQKLFFGSGTQLSVL.

This clone came up once. The chain carries TRBV12-5 and TRBJ2-3, with D perhaps matching TRBD1 (5 bases). The germline CDR1 and CDR2 sequences are LGHNT and FRNRAP. Trimming took 0 bases from V and 11 from J, leaving 12 bases between them. This CDR3 has 13 amino acids. The CDR3 DNA follows: TGTGCTAGTGGTTTGGTTAGGCAGGGTTTGCAGTATTTT. As protein: CASGLVRQGLQYF.